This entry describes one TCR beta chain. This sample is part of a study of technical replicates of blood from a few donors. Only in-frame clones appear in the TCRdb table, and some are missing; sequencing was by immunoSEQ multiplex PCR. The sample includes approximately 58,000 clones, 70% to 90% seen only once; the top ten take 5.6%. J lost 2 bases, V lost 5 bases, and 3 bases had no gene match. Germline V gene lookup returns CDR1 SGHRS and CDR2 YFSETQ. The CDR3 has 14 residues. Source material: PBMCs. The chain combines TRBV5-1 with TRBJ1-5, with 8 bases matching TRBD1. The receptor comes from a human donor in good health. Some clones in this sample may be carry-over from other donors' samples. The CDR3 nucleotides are TGCGCCAGCAGTACGACAGGGGGCAATCAGCCCCAGCATTTT. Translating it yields CASSTTGGNQPQHF.